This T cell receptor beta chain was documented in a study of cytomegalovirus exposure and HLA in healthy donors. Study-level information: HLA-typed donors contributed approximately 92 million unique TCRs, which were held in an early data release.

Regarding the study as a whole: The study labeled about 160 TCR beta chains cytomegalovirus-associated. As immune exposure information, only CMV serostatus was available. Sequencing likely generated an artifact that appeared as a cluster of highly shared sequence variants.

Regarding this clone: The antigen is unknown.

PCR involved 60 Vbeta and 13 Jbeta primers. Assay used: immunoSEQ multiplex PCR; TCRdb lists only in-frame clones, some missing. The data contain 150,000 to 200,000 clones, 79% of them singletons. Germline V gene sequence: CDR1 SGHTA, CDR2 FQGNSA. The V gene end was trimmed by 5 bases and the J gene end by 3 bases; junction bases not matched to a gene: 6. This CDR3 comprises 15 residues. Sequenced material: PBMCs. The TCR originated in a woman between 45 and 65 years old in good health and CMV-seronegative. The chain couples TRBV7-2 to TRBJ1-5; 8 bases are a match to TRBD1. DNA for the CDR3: TGTGCCAGCAGCGGAAGGACAGGGCACAATCAGCCCCAGCATTTT. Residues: CASSGRTGHNQPQHF.